Listed here are 7 T cell receptor beta chains from one sample, sequenced in a study of T-cell reconstitution after alpha-beta-depleted transplantation in children. A library of TCRbeta sequences, prepared with unique molecular identifiers, was generated. TCRdb reprocessed the PCR reads with MiXCR, giving one entry per CDR3 protein. The sample has hundreds of thousands of distinct CDR3 sequences; around a third are singletons. The sequenced sample was PBMCs from the stem cell graft donor, obtained from the stem cell graft. The receptors were gathered from a human donor who donated a stem cell graft to a child with aplastic anemia.

The rearrangement joins TRBV5-1 to TRBJ2-1; 11 positions agree with TRBD1. CDR1 is SGHRS and CDR2 is YFSETQ in the germline V gene. The CDR3 is made up of 16 amino acids. The V and J ends lost 3 bases and 5 bases, in that order; junction bases with no gene match: 7. The CDR3: CASSSRTGGYDNEQFF. The CDR3 DNA reads as TGCGCCAGCAGCTCCCGGACAGGGGGCTACGACAATGAGCAGTTCTTC.

The chain uses TRBV10-3 and TRBJ2-5; 7 positions match TRBD2. Trimming took 6 bases from V and 2 from J; bases not matched to a gene: 6. Germline-derived CDR1 and CDR2 are ENHRY and SYGVKD. This CDR3 has 14 amino acids. This chain's CDR3 is CAIRPGLPQETQYF. As DNA, the CDR3 is TGTGCCATCAGGCCGGGACTACCACAAGAGACCCAGTACTTC.

V usage is TRBV6-1 and J usage is TRBJ2-1; D may be TRBD2 (8 bases). The V and J ends lost 7 bases and 12 bases respectively, with 28 bases between them. Germline CDR1 MNHNS, CDR2 SASEGT. This CDR3 is 16 amino acids long. The CDR3 reads CASIPSGGLGEIAQFF. For the CDR3, the DNA is TGTGCCAGCATCCCCTCAGGGGGACTAGGAGAGATTGCGCAGTTCTTC.

This chain joins TRBV29-1 and TRBJ2-1; tentatively, D is TRBD1 or TRBD2 (6 bases each). Germline-derived CDR1 and CDR2 are SQVTM and ANQGSEA. This CDR3 has 16 residues. V was pared by 4 bases and J by 4 bases, with 20 bases between. CDR3 amino acids: CSVVIRFGGEYNEQFF. CDR3 nucleotides: TGCAGCGTTGTAATAAGGTTCGGGGGCGAGTACAATGAGCAGTTCTTC.

This clonotype has only a few counts. This sequence joins TRBV6-1 and TRBJ1-5; TRBD1 might be the D (5 bases). V shed 2 bases and J shed 3 bases, with 17 bases lying between them. Germline values: CDR1 MNHNS, CDR2 SASEGT. The CDR3 sequence is 17 residues long. The CDR3 protein is CASSEKVREAFNQPQHF. The CDR3 DNA reads as TGTGCCAGCAGTGAAAAGGTCAGGGAGGCATTCAATCAGCCCCAGCATTTT.

The chain has TRBV18 and TRBJ1-1, with D unclear. The CDR3 runs to 14 residues. Germline V gene lookup returns CDR1 KGHSH and CDR2 LQKENI. V dropped 2 bases and J dropped 1 base, with 8 bases sitting between them. DNA of the CDR3: TGTGCCAGCTCACCATTGGAGACGAACACTGAAGCTTTCTTT. Amino acid sequence: CASSPLETNTEAFF.

This chain connects TRBV7-9 to TRBJ1-2; no definite D call. Trimming pared 6 bases from V and 7 bases from J, leaving 12 bases between. In germline, CDR1 is SEHNR, CDR2 FQNEAQ (reference sequence). The CDR3 extends over 12 amino acids. The CDR3 DNA is TGTGCCAGCAGGACTGCCGGGAGTGGCTACACCTTC. Amino acid sequence: CASRTAGSGYTF.